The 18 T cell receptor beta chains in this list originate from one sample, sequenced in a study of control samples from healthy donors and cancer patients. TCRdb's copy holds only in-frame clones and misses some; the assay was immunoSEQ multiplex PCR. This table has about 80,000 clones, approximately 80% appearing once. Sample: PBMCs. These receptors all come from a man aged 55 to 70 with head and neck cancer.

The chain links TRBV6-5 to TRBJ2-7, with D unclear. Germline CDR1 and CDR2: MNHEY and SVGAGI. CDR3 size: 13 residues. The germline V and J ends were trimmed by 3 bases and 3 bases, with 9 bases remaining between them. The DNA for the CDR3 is TGTGCCAGCAGTTATACCGGAAACTACGAGCAGTACTTC. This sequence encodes CASSYTGNYEQYF.

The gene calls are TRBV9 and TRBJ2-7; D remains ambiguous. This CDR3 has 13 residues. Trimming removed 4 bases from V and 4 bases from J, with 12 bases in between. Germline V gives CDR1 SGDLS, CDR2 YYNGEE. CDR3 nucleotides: TGTGCCAGCAGCCCCTCCGAAGCGTACGAGCAGTACTTC. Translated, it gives CASSPSEAYEQYF.

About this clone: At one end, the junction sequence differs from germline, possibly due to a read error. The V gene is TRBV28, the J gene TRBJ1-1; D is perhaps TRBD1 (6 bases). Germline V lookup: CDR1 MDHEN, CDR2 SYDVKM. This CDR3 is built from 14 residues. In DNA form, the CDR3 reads TGTGCCAGCAGTCTTCACAGGGCGAACACTGAAGCTTCCTTT. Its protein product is CASSLHRANTEASF.

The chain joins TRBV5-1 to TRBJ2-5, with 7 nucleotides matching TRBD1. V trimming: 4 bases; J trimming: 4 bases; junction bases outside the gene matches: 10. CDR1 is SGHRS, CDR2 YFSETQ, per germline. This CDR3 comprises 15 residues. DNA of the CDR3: TGCGCCAGCAGCCCTAGACAGGGTGAGGGAGAGACCCAGTACTTC. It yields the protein CASSPRQGEGETQYF. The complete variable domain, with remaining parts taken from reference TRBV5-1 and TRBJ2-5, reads KAGVTQTPRYLIKTRGQQVTLSCSPISGHRSVSWYQQTPGQGLQFLFEYFSETQRNKGNFPGRFSGRQFSNSRSEMNVSTLELGDSALYLCASSPRQGEGETQYFGPGTRLLVL.

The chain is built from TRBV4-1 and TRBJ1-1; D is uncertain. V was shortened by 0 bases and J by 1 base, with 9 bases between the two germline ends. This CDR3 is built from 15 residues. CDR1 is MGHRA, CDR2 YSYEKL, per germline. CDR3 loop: CASSQERVSNTEAFF. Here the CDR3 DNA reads TGCGCCAGCAGCCAAGAGAGAGTCTCGAACACTGAAGCTTTCTTT.

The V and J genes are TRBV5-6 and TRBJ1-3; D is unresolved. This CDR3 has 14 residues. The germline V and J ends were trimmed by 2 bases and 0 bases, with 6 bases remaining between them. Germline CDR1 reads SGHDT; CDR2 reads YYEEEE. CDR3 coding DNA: TGTGCCAGCAGCTTACCCAACTCTGGAAACACCATATATTTT. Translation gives CASSLPNSGNTIYF.

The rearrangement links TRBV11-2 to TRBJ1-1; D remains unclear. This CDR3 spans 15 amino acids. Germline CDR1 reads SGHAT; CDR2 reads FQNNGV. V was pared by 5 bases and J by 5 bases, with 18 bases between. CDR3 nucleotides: TGTGCCAGCAGCCCCCAACCGGGGTGGCAAACTGAAGCTTTCTTT. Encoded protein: CASSPQPGWQTEAFF.

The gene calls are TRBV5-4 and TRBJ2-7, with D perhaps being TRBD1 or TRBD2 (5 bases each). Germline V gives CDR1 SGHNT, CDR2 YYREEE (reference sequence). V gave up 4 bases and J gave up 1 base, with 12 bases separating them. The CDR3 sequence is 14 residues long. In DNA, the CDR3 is TGTGCCAGCAGCCTTGGGGACGGATCCTACGAGCAGTACTTC. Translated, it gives CASSLGDGSYEQYF. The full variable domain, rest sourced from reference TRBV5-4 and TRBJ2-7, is ETGVTQSPTHLIKTRGQQVTLRCSSQSGHNTVSWYQQALGQGPQFIFQYYREEENGRGNFPPRFSGLQFPNYSSELNVNALELDDSALYLCASSLGDGSYEQYFGPGTRLTVT.

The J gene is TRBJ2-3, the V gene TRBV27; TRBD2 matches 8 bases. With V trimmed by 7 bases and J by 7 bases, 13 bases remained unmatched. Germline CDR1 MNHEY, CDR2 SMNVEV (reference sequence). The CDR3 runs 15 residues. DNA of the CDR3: TGTGCCAGCACCCCGACCGGCGGGGGGTTCCATACGCAGTATTTT. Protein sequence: CASTPTGGGFHTQYF.

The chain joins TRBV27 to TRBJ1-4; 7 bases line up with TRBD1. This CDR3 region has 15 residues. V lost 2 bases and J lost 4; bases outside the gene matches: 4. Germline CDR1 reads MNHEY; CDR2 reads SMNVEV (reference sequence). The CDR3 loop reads CASSLGTAFNEKLFF. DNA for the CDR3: TGTGCCAGCAGTTTAGGGACAGCATTTAATGAAAAACTGTTTTTT.

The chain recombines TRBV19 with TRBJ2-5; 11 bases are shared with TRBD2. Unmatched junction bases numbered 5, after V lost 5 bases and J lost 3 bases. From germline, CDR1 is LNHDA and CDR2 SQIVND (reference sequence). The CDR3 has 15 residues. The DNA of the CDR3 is TGTGCCAGTAGTCAACTAGCGGGAGTGAAAGAGACCCAGTACTTC. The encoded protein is CASSQLAGVKETQYF.

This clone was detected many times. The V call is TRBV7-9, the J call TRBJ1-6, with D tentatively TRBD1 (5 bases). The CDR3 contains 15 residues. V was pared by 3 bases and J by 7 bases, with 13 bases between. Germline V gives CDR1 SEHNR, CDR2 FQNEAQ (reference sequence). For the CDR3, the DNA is TGTGCCAGCAGCTTCCGGGACGGAAAAAATTCACCCCTCCACTTT. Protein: CASSFRDGKNSPLHF.

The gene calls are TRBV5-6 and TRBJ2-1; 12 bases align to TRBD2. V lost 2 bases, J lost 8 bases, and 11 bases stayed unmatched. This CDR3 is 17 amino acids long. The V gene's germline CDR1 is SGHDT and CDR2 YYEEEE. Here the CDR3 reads CASSFGRLAGGWHEQFF. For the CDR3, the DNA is TGTGCCAGCAGCTTTGGAAGGCTAGCGGGGGGGTGGCATGAGCAGTTCTTC.

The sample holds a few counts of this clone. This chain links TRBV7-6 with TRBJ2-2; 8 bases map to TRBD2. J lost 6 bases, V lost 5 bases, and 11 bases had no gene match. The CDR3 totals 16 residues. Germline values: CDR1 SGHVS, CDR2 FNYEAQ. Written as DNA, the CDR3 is TGTGCCAGCAGCGGCCTGAGCGGGAGTAGTCCCGGGGAGCTGTTTTTT. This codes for CASSGLSGSSPGELFF.

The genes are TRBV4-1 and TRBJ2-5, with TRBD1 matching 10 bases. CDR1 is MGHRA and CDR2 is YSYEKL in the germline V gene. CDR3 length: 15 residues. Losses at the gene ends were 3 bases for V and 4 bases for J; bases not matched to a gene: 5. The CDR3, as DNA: TGCGCCAGCAGCCATTTGGGACAGGGGAGAGAGACCCAGTACTTC. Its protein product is CASSHLGQGRETQYF.

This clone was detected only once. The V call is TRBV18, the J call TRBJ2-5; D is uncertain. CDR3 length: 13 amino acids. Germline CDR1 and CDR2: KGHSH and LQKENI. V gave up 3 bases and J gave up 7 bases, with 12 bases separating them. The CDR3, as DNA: TGTGCCAGCTCACCCGGCGCCTTAGGGACCCAGTACTTC. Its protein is CASSPGALGTQYF.

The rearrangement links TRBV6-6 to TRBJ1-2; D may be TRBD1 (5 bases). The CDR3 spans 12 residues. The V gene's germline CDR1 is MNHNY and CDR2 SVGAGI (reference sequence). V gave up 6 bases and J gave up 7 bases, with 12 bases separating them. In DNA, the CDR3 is TGTGCCAGCAGACTTCGGGACTCTGGCTACACCTTC. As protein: CASRLRDSGYTF.

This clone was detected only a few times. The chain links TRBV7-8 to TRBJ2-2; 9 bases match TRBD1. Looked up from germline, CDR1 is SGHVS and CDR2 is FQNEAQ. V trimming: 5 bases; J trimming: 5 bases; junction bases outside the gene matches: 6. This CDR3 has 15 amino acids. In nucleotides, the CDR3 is TGTGCCAGCAGCCGCGGGACAGGGTTGACCGGGGAGCTGTTTTTT. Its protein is CASSRGTGLTGELFF.